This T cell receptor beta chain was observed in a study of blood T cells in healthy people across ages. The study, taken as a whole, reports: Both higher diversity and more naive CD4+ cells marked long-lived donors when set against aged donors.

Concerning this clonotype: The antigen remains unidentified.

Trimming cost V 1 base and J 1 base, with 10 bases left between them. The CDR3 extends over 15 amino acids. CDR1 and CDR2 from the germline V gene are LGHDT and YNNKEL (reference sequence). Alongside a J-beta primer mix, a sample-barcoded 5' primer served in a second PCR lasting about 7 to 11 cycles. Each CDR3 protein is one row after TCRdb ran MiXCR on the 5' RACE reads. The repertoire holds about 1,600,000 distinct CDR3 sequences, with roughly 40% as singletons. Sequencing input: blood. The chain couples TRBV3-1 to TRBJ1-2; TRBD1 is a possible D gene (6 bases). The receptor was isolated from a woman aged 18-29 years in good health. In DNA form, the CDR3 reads TGTGCCAGCAGCCAAGGACAAGGGGGTAACTATGGCTACACCTTC. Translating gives CASSQGQGGNYGYTF. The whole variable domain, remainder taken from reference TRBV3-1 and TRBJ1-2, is DTAVSQTPKYLVTQMGNDKSIKCEQNLGHDTMYWYKQDSKKFLKIMFSYNNKELIINETVPNRFSPKSPDKAHLNLHINSLELGDSAVYFCASSQGQGGNYGYTFGSGTRLTVV.